The 24 T cell receptor beta chains given below trace back to one sample, sequenced in a study of blood T cell repertoires in COVID-19. Clones were sequenced by immunoSEQ multiplex PCR, and TCRdb holds only the in-frame ones, with some missing. This sample has 200,000 to 250,000 clones, with under 85% found just once. Sequencing input: peripheral blood. The receptors derive from a woman in her twenties or thirties with COVID-19, enrolled during active disease.

The chain links TRBV4-3 to TRBJ1-1, with 7 bases aligning to TRBD1. J was trimmed by 4 bases and V by 6 bases; bases with no gene match: 8. The germline gives CDR1 LGHNA, CDR2 YSLEER. This CDR3 contains 14 residues. CDR3 in amino acids: CASSLTGWSTEAFF. The CDR3, as DNA: TGCGCCAGCAGTCTGACAGGGTGGAGCACTGAAGCTTTCTTT.

V and J are TRBV4-1 and TRBJ2-7; 8 bases map to TRBD1. The CDR3 totals 15 residues. V dropped 4 bases and J dropped 3; count of bases not matched to a gene: 8. In germline, CDR1 is MGHRA, CDR2 YSYEKL. The CDR3 nucleotides read TGCGCCAGCAGCCGGGGGACAGGTGTCAGCTACGAGCAGTACTTC. Its protein is CASSRGTGVSYEQYF.

The chain is built from TRBV5-1 and TRBJ2-1; D not resolved. CDR3 length: 16 residues. V was cut by 0 bases and J by 0 bases, with 10 bases left in between. Germline-derived CDR1 and CDR2 are SGHRS and YFSETQ. As DNA, the CDR3 is TGCGCCAGCAGCTTGGAAGCAGGTAGCTCCTACAATGAGCAGTTCTTC. Protein sequence: CASSLEAGSSYNEQFF. The whole variable domain, remainder taken from reference TRBV5-1 and TRBJ2-1, is KAGVTQTPRYLIKTRGQQVTLSCSPISGHRSVSWYQQTPGQGLQFLFEYFSETQRNKGNFPGRFSGRQFSNSRSEMNVSTLELGDSALYLCASSLEAGSSYNEQFFGPGTRLTVL.

The table lists this clone with a count of one. One end of the junction fails to match germline, which may point to a read error. The chain has TRBV4-2 and TRBJ2-3, with TRBD1 identical over 7 bases. Germline values: CDR1 LGHNA, CDR2 YNFKEQ. This CDR3 contains 12 residues. The CDR3 DNA reads as TGTGCCAGCAGCCAATCGACAGGGATCCAAAGGTTT. It encodes CASSQSTGIQRF.

CDR3 loop: CASSPRLAGSEQFF. CDR3 sequence (DNA): TGTGCCAGCAGCCCCCGACTAGCGGGATCTGAGCAGTTCTTC. The chain uses TRBV11-2 and TRBJ2-1; 11 nucleotides match TRBD2. CDR3 length: 14 residues. Germline V gene data show CDR1 as SGHAT and CDR2 as FQNNGV. The J segment lost 9 bases and the V segment lost 5 bases, leaving 6 bases of the junction unmatched.

V gene TRBV7-9 combines with J gene TRBJ2-1, with 9 bases identical to TRBD2. J lost 1 base, V lost 5 bases, and 6 bases had no gene match. The germline gives CDR1 SEHNR, CDR2 FQNEAQ (reference sequence). The CDR3 length is 16 residues. The chain's CDR3 is CASSPAAGGSYNEQFF. As DNA, the CDR3 is TGTGCCAGCAGCCCGGCGGCGGGAGGGTCCTACAATGAGCAGTTCTTC.

The V and J genes are TRBV18 and TRBJ2-3; TRBD2 matches 11 bases. Trimming cost V 4 bases and J 0 bases; bases outside gene matches: 6. The CDR3 is made up of 17 amino acids. CDR1 and CDR2 (germline): KGHSH, LQKENI. The CDR3 DNA reads TGTGCCAGCTCACTTGGGACTAGCGGTCTAAGCACAGATACGCAGTATTTT. It codes for CASSLGTSGLSTDTQYF. Full variable domain (remainder filled in from reference TRBV18 and TRBJ2-3): NAGVMQNPRHLVRRRGQEARLRCSPMKGHSHVYWYRQLPEEGLKFMVYLQKENIIDESGMPKERFSAEFPKEGPSILRIQQVVRGDSAAYFCASSLGTSGLSTDTQYFGPGTRLTVL.

This chain links TRBV7-9 with TRBJ1-1, with TRBD1 matching over 8 bases. CDR3 length: 15 amino acids. Trimming at V came to 6 bases and at J to 7 bases, leaving 13 bases not matched to a gene. The V gene's germline CDR1 is SEHNR and CDR2 FQNEAQ (reference sequence). The CDR3 nucleotides are TGTGCCAGCAGTTCCCGACAGGGGATTTTGCTTGAAGCTTTCTTT. Amino acids: CASSSRQGILLEAFF. Based on the CDR3 plus reference TRBV7-9 and TRBJ1-1, the full variable domain is DTGVSQNPRHKITKRGQNVTFRCDPISEHNRLYWYRQTLGQGPEFLTYFQNEAQLEKSRLLSDRFSAERPKGSFSTLEIQRTEQGDSAMYLCASSSRQGILLEAFFGQGTRLTVV.

The chain has TRBV19 and TRBJ2-2; 9 bases match TRBD1. This CDR3 region has 18 residues. Germline CDR1 reads LNHDA; CDR2 reads SQIVND (reference sequence). The ends lost 10 bases at V and 3 bases at J; junction bases unmatched: 18. DNA of the CDR3: TGTGCCACCGAAATCAAAGGCCCGGGACAGGGCTACACCGGGGAGCTGTTTTTT. Translated, it gives CATEIKGPGQGYTGELFF.

This chain connects TRBV2 to TRBJ2-5; 10 bases are a match to TRBD1. Per the germline V gene, CDR1 is SNHLY and CDR2 is FYNNEI. The CDR3 sequence is 16 residues long. The junction had 9 bases not matched to a gene; V was cut back by 4 bases and J by 4 bases. CDR3: CASSGPTGGRGETQYF. The CDR3 DNA reads TGTGCCAGCAGTGGACCGACAGGGGGCAGGGGAGAGACCCAGTACTTC.

This clone came up once. The J gene is TRBJ1-4, the V gene TRBV7-9; D is unresolved. The germline CDR1 and CDR2 sequences are SEHNR and FQNEAQ (reference sequence). The CDR3 runs 17 residues. V lost 5 bases and J lost 0, with 16 bases in between. The CDR3 bases are TGTGCCAGCAGCCATTCCGGGTTAATTGCAACTAATGAAAAACTGTTTTTT. Amino acid sequence: CASSHSGLIATNEKLFF.

The chain is built from TRBV20-1 and TRBJ2-3; 9 positions match TRBD1. Germline assignment: CDR1 DFQATT and CDR2 SNEGSKA (reference sequence). V was clipped by 3 bases and J by 6 bases; unmatched bases: 4. This CDR3 spans 13 amino acids. The CDR3 region is CSASGTGFDTQYF. CDR3 nucleotide sequence: TGCAGTGCTAGTGGGACAGGGTTCGATACGCAGTATTTT.

This clone is a singleton in its sample. The junction departs from germline at one end; a sequencing error may be responsible. Other nucleotide sequences from this sample produce the same CDR3. The chain joins TRBV5-4 to TRBJ1-2; weak D call: TRBD1 (6 bases). Germline loops: CDR1 SGHNT, CDR2 YYREEE (reference sequence). The length of the CDR3 is 13 residues. Written as DNA, the CDR3 is TGTGCCAGCAGCCCGGACAGCAACTATGGTTACACCTTC. This codes for CASSPDSNYGYTF.

CDR3 sequence (DNA): TGTGCCAGCCGGGACAGAACTTCGGATACGCAGTATTTT. Protein: CASRDRTSDTQYF. The chain employs TRBV5-4 and TRBJ2-3, with 7 positions matching TRBD1. Germline CDR1 is SGHNT and CDR2 is YYREEE (reference sequence). The CDR3 contains 13 residues. V lost 7 bases and J lost 6; bases outside the gene matches: 8.

The chain's CDR3 is CASSSTAGTEKLFF. In DNA form, the CDR3 reads TGTGCCAGCAGCTCCACCGCCGGGACAGAAAAACTGTTTTTT. The chain uses TRBV7-2 and TRBJ1-4; maybe TRBD1 (6 bases). This CDR3 has 14 amino acids. V shed 4 bases and J shed 8 bases, with 14 bases lying between them. Germline V gene lookup returns CDR1 SGHTA and CDR2 FQGNSA.

Only one count was recorded for this clone. The J gene is TRBJ2-1, the V gene TRBV5-1, with 12 bases that match TRBD2. The CDR3 totals 13 residues. Germline V gene data show CDR1 as SGHRS and CDR2 as YFSETQ. V dropped 5 bases and J dropped 7; count of bases not matched to a gene: 1. In DNA form, the CDR3 reads TGCGCCAGCAGGACTAGCGGGAGTAATGAGCAGTTCTTC. Translating it yields CASRTSGSNEQFF.

The chain has TRBV29-1 and TRBJ2-7; TRBD1 agrees at 7 bases. This CDR3 is 14 amino acids long. CDR1 SQVTM and CDR2 ANQGSEA come from the germline V gene. The CDR3: CNRSPGQIPHEQYF. In DNA form, the CDR3 reads TGCAACCGCAGTCCGGGACAGATTCCCCACGAGCAGTACTTC.

The chain links TRBV7-9 to TRBJ1-6; D is undetermined. Germline values: CDR1 SEHNR, CDR2 FQNEAQ (reference sequence). This CDR3 comprises 16 residues. Trimming left V 5 bases short and J 8 bases short, with 19 bases between. Written as DNA, the CDR3 is TGTGCCAGCAGCGCAAGCCGGGAATTGAAGCATTCACCCCTCCACTTT. It specifies CASSASRELKHSPLHF. Supplemented by reference TRBV7-9 and TRBJ1-6, the full variable domain reads DTGVSQNPRHKITKRGQNVTFRCDPISEHNRLYWYRQTLGQGPEFLTYFQNEAQLEKSRLLSDRFSAERPKGSFSTLEIQRTEQGDSAMYLCASSASRELKHSPLHFGNGTRLTVT.

This clone was seen more than once but under ten times. The chain uses TRBV6-2 or TRBV6-3 and TRBJ2-3; 12 bases match TRBD2. This CDR3 is 17 amino acids long. In germline, CDR1 is MNHEY, CDR2 SVGEGT. V gave up 5 bases and J gave up 2 bases; unmatched junction bases: 8. CDR3 in DNA: TGTGCCAGCAGTGACCGACTAGCGGGGGCCACCACAGATACGCAGTATTTT. Translating it yields CASSDRLAGATTDTQYF.

This chain joins TRBV6-5 and TRBJ2-7; the match to TRBD2 covers 7 bases. This CDR3 spans 16 amino acids. Trimming cost V 0 bases and J 1 base; bases outside gene matches: 6. Germline-derived CDR1 and CDR2 are MNHEY and SVGAGI. The CDR3 DNA sequence: TGTGCCAGCAGTTACTCACAGCTAGCGGATTCCTACGAGCAGTACTTC. This sequence encodes CASSYSQLADSYEQYF.

The rearrangement joins TRBV29-1 to TRBJ2-1, with 8 positions matching TRBD2. Germline V gene data show CDR1 as SQVTM and CDR2 as ANQGSEA. CDR3 length equals 13 residues. V trimming: 8 bases; J trimming: 7 bases; junction bases outside the gene matches: 10. The CDR3 region has the DNA TGCAGCCAAAGTCCGGGACTAGGAAATGAGCAGTTCTTC. This sequence encodes CSQSPGLGNEQFF.

J is TRBJ2-3 and V is TRBV27; 14 bases fit TRBD2. Per the germline V gene, CDR1 is MNHEY and CDR2 is SMNVEV (reference sequence). The CDR3 is made up of 16 amino acids. V shed 2 bases, J shed 8 bases, and the junction held 6 bases outside the gene matches. DNA for the CDR3: TGTGCCAGCAGTTTAGCCCCCGGGACTAGCGGGGGTACGCAGTATTTT. The encoded protein is CASSLAPGTSGGTQYF.

This clone was seen a single time. The gene calls are TRBV28 and TRBJ2-6, with D perhaps matching TRBD1 (6 bases). Trimming removed 3 bases from V and 3 bases from J, with 9 bases in between. Per the germline V gene, CDR1 is MDHEN and CDR2 is SYDVKM. The CDR3 runs to 15 residues. The CDR3 spells CASSLGADGANVLTF. The CDR3 bases are TGTGCCAGCAGTTTGGGGGCTGATGGGGCCAACGTCCTGACTTTC.

In this sample, this clone turned up a few times. The CDR3 DNA is TGTGCCAGCAGCCAAGACAGGGCGGGACAGGGTATCGGCTACACCTTC. Protein sequence: CASSQDRAGQGIGYTF. V and J are TRBV4-2 and TRBJ1-2; 9 bases are shared with TRBD1. The CDR3 spans 16 residues. After removal of 0 bases from V and 8 bases from J, the junction contained 10 bases not matched to a gene. Per germline, CDR1 LGHNA and CDR2 YNFKEQ.